Each of the 17 T cell receptor beta chains below was sequenced from the same sample in a study of regulatory dendritic cells for organ transplantation. Clones were sequenced by immunoSEQ multiplex PCR, and TCRdb holds only the in-frame ones, with some missing. This sample has tens of thousands of clones, with 74% found just once. Sequencing used memory CD4+ T cells from blood. Subset indicated: CD45RO+ memory T cells. The receptor source for this set is a human donor in good health.

The V and J genes are TRBV9 and TRBJ2-3; 7 bases are a match to TRBD2. The CDR3 is made up of 16 amino acids. Germline trimming cut 0 bases from V and 0 bases from J; bases unmatched to any gene: 4. Germline CDR1 SGDLS, CDR2 YYNGEE. The CDR3, as DNA: TGTGCCAGCAGCGTAGGGGGGGGGAGGAGCACAGATACGCAGTATTTT. Residues: CASSVGGGRSTDTQYF.

Only a few counts were recorded for this clone. The CDR3 region is CASSSTRTGAGELFF. The CDR3 nucleotides are TGTGCCAGCAGCTCCACTCGGACAGGGGCCGGGGAGCTGTTTTTT. This chain connects TRBV7-6 to TRBJ2-2, with 9 bases that match TRBD1. The V gene's germline CDR1 is SGHVS and CDR2 FNYEAQ. The V and J ends lost 4 bases and 6 bases, in that order; junction bases with no gene match: 6. The CDR3 sequence is 15 residues long.

The genes are TRBV20-1 and TRBJ2-7; D is undetermined. Germline CDR1 DFQATT, CDR2 SNEGSKA (reference sequence). The CDR3 spans 11 residues. V gave up 1 base and J gave up 4 bases, with 5 bases separating them. Here the CDR3 DNA reads TGCAGTGCTAGAGCAAAATACGAGCAGTACTTC. This codes for CSARAKYEQYF.

The chain combines TRBV5-1 with TRBJ2-1, with a possible D match to TRBD2 (5 bases). Trimming left V 1 base short and J 0 bases short, with 8 bases between. Germline-derived CDR1 and CDR2 are SGHRS and YFSETQ. This CDR3 is built from 15 residues. For the CDR3, the DNA is TGCGCCAGCAGCTTGAAAGCGGACTCCTACAATGAGCAGTTCTTC. It is translated as CASSLKADSYNEQFF.

This clone came up a few times. V and J are TRBV11-2 and TRBJ2-3; 10 bases are a match to TRBD1. The ends lost 0 bases at V and 5 bases at J; junction bases unmatched: 5. The germline gives CDR1 SGHAT, CDR2 FQNNGV. This CDR3 is built from 16 residues. CDR3 sequence (DNA): TGTGCCAGCAGCTTAGAACAGACAGGGGGCAAAGATACGCAGTATTTT. As protein: CASSLEQTGGKDTQYF.

This clone has more than one count but fewer than ten. The rearrangement uses TRBV7-2 and TRBJ2-7; 9 bases align to TRBD2. The V gene end was trimmed by 5 bases and the J gene end by 0 bases; junction bases not matched to a gene: 5. CDR1 SGHTA and CDR2 FQGNSA come from the germline V gene. The CDR3 loop spans 15 amino acids. CDR3 in DNA: TGTGCCAGCAGCCTAAATAGCGGGGGCTCCTACGAGCAGTACTTC. Residues: CASSLNSGGSYEQYF.

This chain links TRBV2 with TRBJ2-5; 9 positions agree with TRBD2. Losses at the gene ends were 4 bases for V and 5 bases for J; bases not matched to a gene: 2. CDR1 and CDR2 (germline): SNHLY, FYNNEI. The CDR3 contains 13 residues. This CDR3 is CASSATSGETQYF. The CDR3 coding sequence is TGTGCCAGCAGTGCTACTAGCGGGGAGACCCAGTACTTC.

The table lists this clone with a few counts. The chain employs TRBV5-1 and TRBJ1-6; 7 positions match TRBD1. V lost 4 bases, J lost 2 bases, and 6 bases stayed unmatched. Per germline, CDR1 SGHRS and CDR2 YFSETQ. The CDR3 runs to 16 residues. This CDR3 reads CASSTGQDAYNSPLHF. The CDR3 region has the DNA TGCGCCAGCAGCACTGGACAGGATGCCTATAATTCACCCCTCCACTTT.

This chain connects TRBV5-4 to TRBJ2-7; TRBD2 might be the D (7 bases). The CDR3 spans 16 residues. V was pared by 2 bases and J by 5 bases, with 20 bases between. CDR1 and CDR2 (germline): SGHNT, YYREEE (reference sequence). CDR3 region: CASSFFVSAGAHEQYF. The CDR3 nucleotides read TGTGCCAGCAGCTTTTTCGTTTCTGCGGGGGCCCACGAGCAGTACTTC.

This clone appeared once. V gene TRBV6-6 combines with J gene TRBJ1-2; no clear D gene. Germline V gives CDR1 MNHNY, CDR2 SVGAGI (reference sequence). V lost 5 bases and J 2 bases, leaving 6 bases between the germline ends. This CDR3 has 12 amino acids. CDR3 DNA: TGTGCCAGCAGTCTACTAAACTATGGCTACACCTTC. This sequence encodes CASSLLNYGYTF.

This chain joins TRBV29-1 and TRBJ1-2; the match to TRBD1 covers 7 bases. Germline assignment: CDR1 SQVTM and CDR2 ANQGSEA. After removal of 3 bases from V and 2 bases from J, the junction contained 3 bases not matched to a gene. This CDR3 contains 13 residues. The CDR3 nucleotides are TGCAGCGTTGAGAGGGGGCAGAACTATGGCTACACCTTC. Its translation is CSVERGQNYGYTF.

The V call is TRBV28, the J call TRBJ2-7; the match to TRBD1 covers 9 bases. V shed 1 base, J shed 0 bases, and the junction held 4 bases outside the gene matches. The germline CDR1 and CDR2 sequences are MDHEN and SYDVKM. This CDR3 spans 16 amino acids. CDR3 sequence (DNA): TGTGCCAGCAGTTTATCCGGGACAGGGAGCTCCTACGAGCAGTACTTC. Protein product: CASSLSGTGSSYEQYF.

The chain links TRBV5-1 to TRBJ1-1, with 7 bases matching TRBD1. Trimming took 7 bases from V and 4 from J; bases not matched to a gene: 10. CDR3 length equals 14 residues. The germline gives CDR1 SGHRS, CDR2 YFSETQ. The DNA for the CDR3 is TGCGCCAGCTCGACAGGGTTGGAGGGCACTGAAGCTTTCTTT. The encoded protein is CASSTGLEGTEAFF.

The gene calls are TRBV21-1 and TRBJ1-4; TRBD1 is taken as the D call from the table, unchecked against the DNA. TRBV21-1 is noted as a pseudogene. This CDR3 spans 16 amino acids. The CDR3 nucleotides are TGTGCCAGCAACATCTTCGACAGGGGCCTTTATGAAAAACTGTTTTTT. Protein: CASNIFDRGLYEKLFF.

This chain uses TRBV4-1 with TRBJ1-3; 7 bases line up with TRBD1. Germline-derived CDR1 and CDR2 are MGHRA and YSYEKL. The CDR3 runs 15 residues. Unmatched junction bases numbered 4, after V lost 0 bases and J lost 5 bases. This chain's CDR3 is CASSQEPTGRNTIYF. CDR3 coding DNA: TGCGCCAGCAGCCAAGAACCGACAGGGAGAAACACCATATATTTT.

V usage is TRBV5-1 and J usage is TRBJ1-4; D remains ambiguous. CDR3 length: 15 residues. Germline CDR1 is SGHRS and CDR2 is YFSETQ. V was shortened by 1 base and J by 3 bases, with 10 bases between the two germline ends. This CDR3 is CASSLQEGANEKLFF. CDR3 in DNA: TGCGCCAGCAGCTTGCAGGAGGGAGCTAATGAAAAACTGTTTTTT.

V is TRBV7-2 and J is TRBJ2-7; a possible D gene is TRBD1 (5 bases). Trimming cost V 1 base and J 2 bases, with 12 bases left between them. Germline lookup yields CDR1 SGHTA and CDR2 FQGNSA. The CDR3 extends over 15 amino acids. CDR3 sequence: CASSLDRTTPYEQYF. In DNA form, the CDR3 reads TGTGCCAGCAGCTTAGACAGGACAACTCCCTACGAGCAGTACTTC.